This TCR beta chain was identified during a study of CD8 T cells in ankylosing spondylitis. The CDR3 totals 11 residues. CDR1 is LGHDT, CDR2 YNNKEL, per germline (reference sequence). V was cut by 1 base and J by 10 bases, with 5 bases left in between. General observations from the study: Disease-linked clones reportedly concentrated significantly in matched ankylosing spondylitis synovial fluid. Blood of patients with ankylosing spondylitis appeared to be characterized by a TCR beta motif of eight highly homologous variants. Disease-linked clones had a CD8+ phenotype and relatively low frequency in peripheral blood.

This clonotype was detected ten times or more. As yet, its antigen is unknown. Libraries for TCR beta were made by quantitative 5'-RACE with molecular barcodes. TCRdb reprocessed the 5' RACE reads with MiXCR, giving one entry per CDR3 protein. This table has under 150,000 distinct CDR3 sequences, around 9.3% appearing once. V and J are TRBV3-1 and TRBJ2-1; D gene uncertain. The sequenced sample consisted of blood, either unsorted or a sorted T cell fraction (not recorded which). This TCR derives from a male donor with ankylosing spondylitis or in good health (not recorded which). CDR3 bases: TGTGCCAGCAGCCAAGCTCGGGAGCAGTTCTTC. This translates into CASSQAREQFF.